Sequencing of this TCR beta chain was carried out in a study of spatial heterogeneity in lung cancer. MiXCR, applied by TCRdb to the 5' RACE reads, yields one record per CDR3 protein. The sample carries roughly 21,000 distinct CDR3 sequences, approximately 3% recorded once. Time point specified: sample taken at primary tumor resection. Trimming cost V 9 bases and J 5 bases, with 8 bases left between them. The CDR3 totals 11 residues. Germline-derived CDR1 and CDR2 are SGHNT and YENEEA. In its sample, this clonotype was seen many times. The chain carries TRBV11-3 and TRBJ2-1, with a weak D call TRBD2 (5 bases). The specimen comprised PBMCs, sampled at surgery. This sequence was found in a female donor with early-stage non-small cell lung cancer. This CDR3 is CARRANNEQFF. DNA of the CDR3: TGTGCCAGGAGGGCCAACAATGAGCAGTTCTTC.